The 24 T cell receptor beta chains presented below share a single source sample, sequenced in a study of T cells in Graves' hyperthyroidism and ophthalmopathy. Researchers took RNA transcripts and amplified the TCR beta CDR3 regions from them. Researchers ran a first-round RT-PCR on the TCR CDR3 using the HTBI primer set. MiXCR was run by TCRdb on the multiplex PCR reads, yielding one entry per CDR3 protein. Among more than 100,000 distinct CDR3 sequences, 40% to 50% were seen once, and the ten largest hold about 25%. Sequenced: blood. These receptors all stem from a man aged 35 to 55 with Graves' hyperthyroidism.

This clonotype showed up many times. V is TRBV5-5 and J is TRBJ2-7; a possible D gene is TRBD2 (6 bases). Per the germline V gene, CDR1 is SGHKS and CDR2 is YYEKEE (reference sequence). This CDR3 has 14 residues. V was clipped by 2 bases and J by 5 bases, with 14 bases between them. CDR3 sequence: CASSFLGGVHEQYF. The DNA of the CDR3 is TGTGCCAGCAGCTTTCTAGGAGGGGTCCACGAGCAGTACTTC.

On this clonotype itself: At one of its ends the junction is not consistent with the germline gene, which may arise from a read error. The CDR3 is CASSLSGNTDAFF. The CDR3 DNA reads TGCGCCAGCAGCTTGTCGGGGAACACTGATGCTTTCTTT. The chain is built from TRBV5-1 and TRBJ1-1; D is unresolved. This CDR3 region has 13 residues. CDR1 and CDR2 from the germline V gene are SGHRS and YFSETQ.

This clonotype came up once. The germline gene is not matched at one end of the junction; a read error may be the cause. The chain links TRBV2 to TRBJ1-6; D is perhaps TRBD1 (6 bases). The CDR3 covers 14 residues. The germline gives CDR1 SNHLY, CDR2 FYNNEI. This chain's CDR3 is CASSRNRDNSPLHF. The CDR3 DNA is TGTGCCAGCAGTCGGAACAGGGATAATTCACCCCTCCACTTC.

The rearrangement links TRBV2 to TRBJ1-1, with TRBD1 matching 10 bases. With 9 bases clipped from V and 7 bases from J, the junction kept 8 bases outside the gene matches. The germline CDR1 and CDR2 sequences are SNHLY and FYNNEI. This CDR3 has 13 amino acids. The CDR3, as DNA: TGTGCCAGTGGGACAGGGGTCTACTTTGAAGCTTTCTTT. It specifies CASGTGVYFEAFF. The complete variable domain, with remaining parts taken from reference TRBV2 and TRBJ1-1, reads EPEVTQTPSHQVTQMGQEVILRCVPISNHLYFYWYRQILGQKVEFLVSFYNNEISEKSEIFDDQFSVERPDGSNFTLKIRSTKLEDSAMYFCASGTGVYFEAFFGQGTRLTVV.

This clonotype was detected only once. Its ends do not fully match the called genes, so a read error is possible. The chain recombines TRBV7-7 with TRBJ2-3; D gene uncertain. This CDR3 region has 10 residues. Per germline, CDR1 SSHAT and CDR2 FNYEAQ (reference sequence). CDR3 loop: CASTSGTQYF. DNA for the CDR3: TGTGCTAGCACGTCGGGTACGCAGTATTTT.

V gene TRBV29-1 combines with J gene TRBJ1-2; tentative D call: TRBD1 (5 bases). Germline values: CDR1 SQVTM, CDR2 ANQGSEA. This CDR3 spans 12 amino acids. The V and J ends lost 7 bases and 8 bases respectively, with 17 bases between them. CDR3 DNA sequence: TGCAGCGACGGGTTCCAGGGCAAGGGCTACACCTTC. Protein sequence: CSDGFQGKGYTF.

The chain recombines TRBV7-6 with TRBJ1-1; D remains unclear. CDR3 length: 12 amino acids. CDR1 is SGHVS and CDR2 is FNYEAQ in the germline V gene. V lost 4 bases, J lost 4 bases, and 7 bases lay in between. Here the CDR3 reads CASSSLSTEAFF. CDR3 in DNA: TGTGCCAGCAGCTCCTTGAGCACTGAAGCTTTCTTT.

This clonotype has a handful of counts. DNA for the CDR3: TGTGCCTGGAGGACCGGATCGGAGGCTTTCTTT. Translation: CAWRTGSEAFF. The rearrangement uses TRBV30 and TRBJ1-1; D gene ambiguous. V was pared by 3 bases and J by 11 bases, with 13 bases between. The CDR3 spans 11 residues. Germline CDR1 and CDR2: GTSNPN and SVGIG (reference sequence).

On this clonotype: Relative to the germline gene, one junction end is altered; a read error may explain this. The chain couples TRBV24-1 to TRBJ2-7; possibly TRBD2 for D (5 bases). Germline values: CDR1 KGHDR, CDR2 SFDVKD. The CDR3 has 12 residues. The CDR3 here is CATSDSDYEQHF. CDR3 coding DNA: TGTGCCACCAGTGATTCCGACTACGAGCAGCACTTC.

This clonotype was seen many times. The chain recombines TRBV5-5 with TRBJ2-1; D gene ambiguous. Germline loops: CDR1 SGHKS, CDR2 YYEKEE (reference sequence). The CDR3 totals 17 residues. V lost 1 base and J lost 1, with 15 bases in between. Here the CDR3 reads CASSLIGSLSSYNEQFF. The CDR3 nucleotides read TGTGCCAGCAGCTTGATAGGCAGCCTGAGTTCCTACAATGAGCAGTTCTTC.

This clonotype was observed at least ten times. V usage is TRBV19 and J usage is TRBJ2-2; no definite D call. The CDR3 spans 13 residues. The germline V gene has CDR1 LNHDA and CDR2 SQIVND (reference sequence). Trimming pared 5 bases from V and 4 bases from J, leaving 8 bases between. The CDR3 loop is CASSLEFTGELFF. CDR3 coding DNA: TGTGCCAGTAGTCTCGAATTCACCGGGGAGCTGTTTTTT.

This clonotype is a singleton in its sample. A much bigger clone sits one base away, suggesting this may be a read error. The chain recombines TRBV6-1 with TRBJ2-1; D ambiguous. Germline values: CDR1 MNHNS, CDR2 SASEGT. The length of the CDR3 is 15 residues. The CDR3 spells CASSERRGTDNEQSF. CDR3 DNA sequence: TGTGCCAGCAGTGAAAGAAGAGGAACAGACAATGAGCAGTCCTTC.

V usage is TRBV29-1 and J usage is TRBJ2-7; 8 positions agree with TRBD2. The germline CDR1 and CDR2 sequences are SQVTM and ANQGSEA. The CDR3 is made up of 14 amino acids. Trimming cost V 6 bases and J 2 bases; bases outside gene matches: 9. CDR3 sequence (DNA): TGCAGCGTGTCCCGGGGGGGCCCACCCTACGAGCAGTACTTC. The encoded protein is CSVSRGGPPYEQYF.

There are many counts of this clonotype. The J gene is TRBJ1-1, the V gene TRBV15; tentatively, D is TRBD1 (5 bases). CDR3 length: 15 amino acids. V gave up 1 base and J gave up 4 bases, with 13 bases separating them. Germline values: CDR1 LNHNV, CDR2 YYDKDF (reference sequence). The CDR3 reads CATSRAGTAPTEAFF. CDR3 nucleotides: TGTGCCACCAGCAGAGCCGGGACGGCGCCCACTGAAGCTTTCTTT. The full variable domain, with the rest looked up from reference TRBV15 and TRBJ1-1, is DAMVIQNPRYQVTQFGKPVTLSCSQTLNHNVMYWYQQKSSQAPKLLFHYYDKDFNNEADTPDNFQSRRPNTSFCFLDIRSPGLGDTAMYLCATSRAGTAPTEAFFGQGTRLTVV.

This clonotype occurred a few times. The CDR3 nucleotides are TGTGCCAGCAGCTTGGAAGGACTAGCGGGACCTCTAAGCTCCTACGAGCAGTACTTC. Translating gives CASSLEGLAGPLSSYEQYF. V and J are TRBV5-8 and TRBJ2-7, with TRBD2 identical over 12 bases. The CDR3 extends over 19 amino acids. Germline trimming cut 0 bases from V and 0 bases from J; bases unmatched to any gene: 10. Germline V gene sequence: CDR1 SGHTS, CDR2 YDEGEE.

This clonotype was found many times. The V gene is TRBV7-9, the J gene TRBJ1-2; D possibly corresponds to TRBD1 (5 bases). The CDR3 extends over 12 amino acids. CDR1 and CDR2 (germline): SEHNR, FQNEAQ (reference sequence). Trimming removed 3 bases from V and 6 bases from J, with 8 bases in between. The CDR3 loop is CASSFEGNGYTF. The CDR3 DNA is TGTGCCAGCAGCTTTGAGGGGAATGGCTACACCTTC.

This clonotype was detected many times. J is TRBJ1-4 and V is TRBV7-9; no reliable D call. V lost 5 bases and J lost 8, with 21 bases in between. The CDR3 length is 16 residues. CDR1 SEHNR and CDR2 FQNEAQ come from the germline V gene (reference sequence). CDR3 coding DNA: TGTGCCAGCAGCCCGCTTAACGCGGGGTCGGCGGAAAAACTGTTTTTT. Encoded protein: CASSPLNAGSAEKLFF.

V and J are TRBV7-9 and TRBJ1-5, with a weak D call TRBD1 (6 bases). The V gene lost 4 bases and the J gene lost 2 bases, with 9 bases spanning the gap. The CDR3 sequence is 14 residues long. Germline V lookup: CDR1 SEHNR, CDR2 FQNEAQ (reference sequence). The CDR3 spells CASSSRGRNQPQHF. The CDR3, as DNA: TGTGCCAGCAGCTCCCGGGGGCGCAATCAGCCCCAGCATTTT.

The chain is built from TRBV20-1 and TRBJ1-1; TRBD1 agrees at 10 bases. The length of the CDR3 is 9 residues. V shed 6 bases and J 14 bases; nucleotides not matched to a gene: 3. Germline assignment: CDR1 DFQATT and CDR2 SNEGSKA (reference sequence). This chain's CDR3 is CSAQDRGFF. The CDR3 nucleotides read TGCAGTGCCCAGGACAGGGGGTTCTTT.

This clonotype was counted only a few times. The rearrangement links TRBV2 to TRBJ1-1; no clear D gene. Between the trimmed V and J ends, which lost 6 bases and 2 bases, there was a span of 10 bases. Germline V gives CDR1 SNHLY, CDR2 FYNNEI. The CDR3 is 13 amino acids. The CDR3 DNA sequence: TGTGCCAGCAGGAGGGATCGAAACACTGAAGCTTTCTTT. It encodes CASRRDRNTEAFF.

This clonotype was seen just once. The J gene is TRBJ2-1, the V gene TRBV7-8; 7 bases fit TRBD2. Trimming took 6 bases from V and 7 from J; bases not matched to a gene: 9. CDR1 and CDR2 from the germline V gene are SGHVS and FQNEAQ. The CDR3 consists of 14 residues. The CDR3 DNA is TGTGCCAGCAGTCCACGGATCGGGGGGAATGAGCAGTTCTTC. Protein: CASSPRIGGNEQFF.

The chain is built from TRBV7-9 and TRBJ1-5; D remains unclear. Trimming cost V 1 base and J 11 bases, with 15 bases left between them. This CDR3 comprises 14 residues. Germline CDR1 is SEHNR and CDR2 is FQNEAQ (reference sequence). CDR3 nucleotides: TGTGCCAGCAGCTTAGAACCAGCGGGAGGGTCCCAGCATTTT. This sequence encodes CASSLEPAGGSQHF.

This clonotype was seen repeatedly, ten times or more. This rearrangement joins TRBV2 to TRBJ1-2; D is ambiguous. CDR1 and CDR2 (germline): SNHLY, FYNNEI. With 11 bases removed from V and 6 bases from J, the gap between germline ends came to 7 bases. The CDR3 sequence is 9 residues long. CDR3 nucleotide sequence: TGTGCCGGTAGAGATGGCTACACCTTC. Translating it yields CAGRDGYTF.

The chain couples TRBV2 to TRBJ1-5; tentative D call: TRBD1 (5 bases). Per the germline V gene, CDR1 is SNHLY and CDR2 is FYNNEI. V lost 6 bases, J lost 13 bases, and 16 bases lay in between. The CDR3 length is 12 residues. The DNA of the CDR3 is TGTGCCAGCAGATTGGGGGATTGGCCACAGCATTTT. As protein: CASRLGDWPQHF.